These T cell receptor beta chains were read from a single sample in a study of siplizumab effects on memory and regulatory T cells. Here immunoSEQ multiplex PCR was the method, and the copy in TCRdb shows in-frame clones only, minus some. This table holds 95,000 to 110,000 clones, 93% found once. Sequencing was done on a sample of Tregs sorted from blood. The receptor source for this set is a human donor in good health. The CDR3 runs from the conserved cysteine through the conserved F or W.

j_gene | v_gene | CDR3aa
TRBJ2-7 | TRBV6-5 | CASSYTSGSSYEQYF
TRBJ1-5 | TRBV19 | CASQLTGYQPQHF
TRBJ2-5 | TRBV11-3 | CASSLRGGGETQYF
TRBJ1-2 | TRBV15 | CATSRDTATRYRYTF
TRBJ2-5 | TRBV7-3 | CASSLTGGLETQYF
TRBJ2-1 | TRBV9 | CASSVRGGPSSYNEQFF
TRBJ1-5 | TRBV19 | CASSARPGPRSQPQHF
TRBJ2-3 | TRBV7-6 | CASRLGSTDTQYF
TRBJ2-3 | TRBV5-1 | CASSFPPGQSTDTQYF
TRBJ1-1 | TRBV19 | CASRLARDRTNTEAFF
TRBJ2-7 | TRBV5-1 | CASSLDVNGYEQYF
TRBJ1-5 | TRBV21-1 | CASSIRGNQPQHF
TRBJ1-2 | TRBV6-1 | CASSESRLNYGYTF
TRBJ2-5 | TRBV7-2 | CASSQTSGRQETQYF
TRBJ1-2 | TRBV5-8 | CASSHRDRGGYYGYTF
TRBJ1-3 | TRBV2 | CASSSIGTGGNTIYF
TRBJ1-4 | TRBV6-5 | CASSYSVSGSKLFF
TRBJ1-1 | TRBV2 | CASSNSRQGWNEAFF
TRBJ2-7 | TRBV7-8 | CASTARDRYYEQYF
TRBJ2-1 | TRBV21-1 | CASSNPRDDRGLSYNEQFF
TRBJ1-5 | TRBV7-8 | CASSLLMGQKSQPQHF
TRBJ2-1 | TRBV19 | CASSIRGTGRNEQFF
TRBJ1-1 | TRBV18 | CASSPRPDRDTEAFF
TRBJ1-2 | TRBV2 | CASRGGYGYTF
TRBJ1-1 | TRBV30 | CAWSVRLTDPTEAFF
TRBJ2-1 | TRBV7-9 | CASSQRGDEQFF
TRBJ2-7 | TRBV6-1 | CASTGGWGPLYEQYF
TRBJ1-2 | TRBV12-5 | CASGPSTVNYGYTF